The 21 T cell receptor beta chains presented below share a single source sample, sequenced in a study of response to subunit inactivated influenza vaccine. MiXCR was run by TCRdb on the RT-PCR reads, yielding one entry per CDR3 protein. The data show about 800,000 distinct CDR3 sequences, 21% seen once. The source material was PBMCs from blood, sampled about 5 days after vaccination. These receptors came from a man aged 50 to 59 who received an inactivated influenza vaccine.

Only a few counts were recorded for this clonotype. In nucleotides, the CDR3 is TGTGCCAGCAGCCCCGTGGCGGGAGTATTAGAGCAGTTCTTC. Protein product: CASSPVAGVLEQFF. The J gene is TRBJ2-1, the V gene TRBV4-2; 7 bases match TRBD2. CDR1 is LGHNA, CDR2 YNFKEQ, per germline. The CDR3 runs 14 residues. V shed 4 bases and J 10 bases; nucleotides not matched to a gene: 10.

The chain uses TRBV7-9 and TRBJ2-5; 12 bases agree with TRBD2. CDR1 is SEHNR and CDR2 is FQNEAQ in the germline V gene (reference sequence). The CDR3 totals 15 residues. Losses at the gene ends were 5 bases for V and 4 bases for J; bases not matched to a gene: 5. The CDR3 region has the DNA TGTGCCAGCAGCCCCCAGGGACTAGCGGGAGAGACCCAGTACTTC. Its protein product is CASSPQGLAGETQYF.

V usage is TRBV5-1 and J usage is TRBJ2-5; D is perhaps TRBD1 (6 bases). Germline CDR1 and CDR2: SGHRS and YFSETQ. The ends were cut back, 4 bases at V and 5 bases at J, with 18 bases in the middle. This CDR3 contains 15 residues. The CDR3 DNA follows: TGCGCCAGCAGCCAATCATCACAGGGCGGGGAGACCCAGTACTTC. It yields the protein CASSQSSQGGETQYF.

This clonotype has ten or more counts. The J gene is TRBJ2-7, the V gene TRBV7-2; D possibly uses TRBD1 or TRBD2 (6 bases each). V dropped 6 bases and J dropped 3 bases, with 18 bases sitting between them. In germline, CDR1 is SGHTA, CDR2 FQGNSA. This CDR3 is built from 15 residues. The CDR3 DNA reads TGTGCCAGCAGTGTCGTTGGGGGGCAGTACTACGAGCAGTACTTC. It is translated as CASSVVGGQYYEQYF.

This clonotype was recorded a few times. The chain is built from TRBV7-6 and TRBJ2-5; 8 bases map to TRBD1. Germline CDR1 reads SGHVS; CDR2 reads FNYEAQ. J was trimmed by 1 base and V by 4 bases; bases with no gene match: 11. CDR3 length: 17 amino acids. The CDR3 protein is CASSSLGTGPIQETQYF. CDR3 sequence (DNA): TGTGCCAGCAGCTCGTTAGGGACAGGACCCATCCAAGAGACCCAGTACTTC. Together with reference TRBV7-6 and TRBJ2-5, the CDR3 gives the full variable domain: GAGVSQSPRYKVTKRGQDVALRCDPISGHVSLYWYRQALGQGPEFLTYFNYEAQQDKSGLPNDRFSAERPEGSISTLTIQRTEQRDSAMYRCASSSLGTGPIQETQYFGPGTRLLVL.

This clonotype occurred many times. The chain employs TRBV7-3 and TRBJ2-6; unclear D gene. Germline V gives CDR1 SGHTA, CDR2 FQGTGA. The ends were cut back, 4 bases at V and 0 bases at J, with 4 bases in the middle. The CDR3 spans 14 residues. The CDR3 DNA is TGTGCCAGCAGCTCCTACTCTGGGGCCAACGTCCTGACTTTC. It translates to CASSSYSGANVLTF.

This clonotype was counted between two and nine times. The rearrangement uses TRBV28 and TRBJ1-2, with 9 bases fitting TRBD1. V trimming: 1 base; J trimming: 7 bases; junction bases outside the gene matches: 10. CDR1 is MDHEN and CDR2 is SYDVKM in the germline V gene. This CDR3 is built from 16 residues. The CDR3 DNA sequence: TGTGCCAGCAGTTTATTGGGACAGGGCCCCTCCTTTGGCTACACCTTC. This encodes CASSLLGQGPSFGYTF.

The genes are TRBV2 and TRBJ2-1, with 11 positions matching TRBD1. Germline CDR1 and CDR2: SNHLY and FYNNEI. The V gene end was trimmed by 9 bases and the J gene end by 8 bases; junction bases not matched to a gene: 9. The CDR3 consists of 14 residues. For the CDR3, the DNA is TGTGCCAGTAATGGACAGGGGGCGTCCTATGAGCAGTTCTTC. It translates to CASNGQGASYEQFF.

The sample holds a few counts of this clonotype. CDR3 DNA: TGTGCCAGCAGCTTACAGGGGGCGGAACGAAAGACCCAGTACTTC. Its translation: CASSLQGAERKTQYF. The chain joins TRBV7-2 to TRBJ2-5; 8 nucleotides line up with TRBD1. V dropped 2 bases and J dropped 6; count of bases not matched to a gene: 8. CDR1 and CDR2 (germline): SGHTA, FQGNSA. The CDR3 spans 15 residues. Looking up the rest from reference TRBV7-2 and TRBJ2-5 gives the full variable domain: GAGVSQSPSNKVTEKGKDVELRCDPISGHTALYWYRQSLGQGLEFLIYFQGNSAPDKSGLPSDRFSAERTGGSVSTLTIQRTQQEDSAVYLCASSLQGAERKTQYFGPGTRLLVL.

Only one count was recorded for this clonotype. V gene TRBV9 combines with J gene TRBJ1-6; 9 bases are shared with TRBD1. Germline-derived CDR1 and CDR2 are SGDLS and YYNGEE. Germline trimming cut 2 bases from V and 7 bases from J; bases unmatched to any gene: 7. CDR3 size: 16 residues. The CDR3 reads CASSVGQGYGNSPLHF. The CDR3 bases are TGTGCCAGCAGCGTGGGACAGGGTTATGGAAATTCACCCCTCCACTTT.

This clonotype was observed a few times. The chain links TRBV28 to TRBJ2-2; perhaps TRBD1 as D (5 bases). V lost 7 bases and J lost 6, with 9 bases in between. The CDR3 extends over 12 amino acids. Germline V gene data show CDR1 as MDHEN and CDR2 as SYDVKM. Here the CDR3 reads CASTGLAGELFF. The CDR3 DNA sequence: TGTGCCAGCACAGGGCTAGCCGGGGAGCTGTTTTTT.

Ten or more counts support this clonotype. This chain joins TRBV11-1 and TRBJ2-2, with 7 nucleotides matching TRBD2. The germline gives CDR1 SGHAT, CDR2 FQDESV (reference sequence). CDR3 length equals 19 residues. Germline trimming cut 7 bases from V and 4 bases from J; bases unmatched to any gene: 21. In DNA, the CDR3 is TGTGCCAGCACCCCGAGATGGGACTATACTACCAGACGCACCGGGGAGCTGTTTTTT. It yields the protein CASTPRWDYTTRRTGELFF.

The chain links TRBV7-2 to TRBJ2-5, with 10 nucleotides matching TRBD2. The V and J ends lost 5 bases and 2 bases, in that order; junction bases with no gene match: 8. Germline CDR1 reads SGHTA; CDR2 reads FQGNSA. The CDR3 is 16 residues long. CDR3 sequence: CASSRRTSGFQETQYF. CDR3 nucleotides: TGTGCCAGCAGCCGGAGGACTAGCGGCTTTCAAGAGACCCAGTACTTC.

The chain is built from TRBV15 and TRBJ2-7; D perhaps matches TRBD2 (6 bases). V lost 1 base and J lost 0, with 10 bases in between. The CDR3 covers 15 residues. Per the germline V gene, CDR1 is LNHNV and CDR2 is YYDKDF (reference sequence). In DNA form, the CDR3 reads TGTGCCACCAGCAGAGCGGGGGAGCCCTCCTACGAGCAGTACTTC. Amino acid sequence: CATSRAGEPSYEQYF.

The V call is TRBV5-1, the J call TRBJ2-1, with 9 bases matching TRBD1. The trim removed 3 bases at V and 8 bases at J, leaving 9 bases unmatched. There are 15 residues in the CDR3. Germline CDR1 is SGHRS and CDR2 is YFSETQ. In DNA form, the CDR3 reads TGCGCCAGCAGCTCAAGGGGACAGGGTGGTTATGAGCAGTTCTTC. Its translation is CASSSRGQGGYEQFF.

The chain recombines TRBV27 with TRBJ2-7, with 11 bases aligning to TRBD1. V trimming: 6 bases; J trimming: 3 bases; junction bases outside the gene matches: 7. This CDR3 is built from 15 residues. Germline-derived CDR1 and CDR2 are MNHEY and SMNVEV (reference sequence). CDR3 protein: CASRSGQGGYYEQYF. The CDR3 nucleotides are TGTGCCAGCAGATCGGGACAGGGGGGTTACTACGAGCAGTACTTC.

The chain's CDR3 is CASSSDLPLESYEQYF. Here the CDR3 DNA reads TGTGCCAGCAGCTCCGACCTGCCCTTGGAATCCTACGAGCAGTACTTC. The chain recombines TRBV7-8 with TRBJ2-7; unclear D gene. Looked up from germline, CDR1 is SGHVS and CDR2 is FQNEAQ. The germline V and J ends were trimmed by 4 bases and 1 base, with 17 bases remaining between them. The CDR3 runs to 16 residues.

This clonotype occurred once. V and J are TRBV28 and TRBJ2-5, with D perhaps matching TRBD1 (6 bases). V was cut by 6 bases and J by 4 bases, with 15 bases left in between. Germline values: CDR1 MDHEN, CDR2 SYDVKM. This CDR3 is built from 14 residues. CDR3 loop: CASSTDSGVETQYF. In nucleotides, the CDR3 is TGTGCCAGCAGCACGGACAGTGGAGTAGAGACCCAGTACTTC.

The V and J genes are TRBV14 and TRBJ1-4; D uncertain. There are 15 residues in the CDR3. V was pared by 0 bases and J by 1 base, with 6 bases between. The germline V gene encodes CDR1 SGHDN and CDR2 FVKESK. Written as DNA, the CDR3 is TGTGCCAGCAGCCAAGATGGAATAACTAATGAAAAACTGTTTTTT. As protein: CASSQDGITNEKLFF.

The sample holds a few counts of this clonotype. This chain links TRBV12-3 or TRBV12-4 with TRBJ2-5; 10 nucleotides line up with TRBD1. Trimming at V came to 6 bases and at J to 3 bases, leaving 4 bases not matched to a gene. The CDR3 contains 14 residues. In DNA form, the CDR3 reads TGTGCCAGCAGCCGGACAGGGGGAAAAGAGACCCAGTACTTC. This gives the protein CASSRTGGKETQYF.

This clonotype showed up just a few times. The chain is built from TRBV20-1 and TRBJ2-7; a weak D match, TRBD1 (8 bases). Germline V CDR1 and CDR2: DFQATT, SNEGSKA (reference sequence). The CDR3 is 15 residues long. The V end lost 0 bases, the J end lost 6 bases, and 18 bases lay between the germline ends. CDR3: CSARDPRTGRVEQYF. DNA for the CDR3: TGCAGTGCTAGAGATCCCCGGACAGGGAGGGTCGAGCAGTACTTC.